This T cell receptor beta chain was retrieved from a study of blood T cell repertoires in COVID-19. About the study: From the United States, Italy and Spain came samples of acute and convalescent COVID-19. T cells, B-cell-depleted T cells, or PBMCs provided the cDNA or gDNA that served as material.

Per the study methods: Using reference gene primer amplification, nucleated cell counts were estimated. Method: immunoSEQ multiplex PCR; TCRdb's copy keeps in-frame clones and lacks some. For V, J and clone size, that table is used; D and trimming come from the DNA. The sample has approximately 130,000 clones, around 78% seen once. The CDR3 covers 11 residues. Trimming shortened V by 5 bases and J by 10 bases, and 11 bases separated the two germline ends. Germline-derived CDR1 and CDR2 are SGHAT and FQNNGV. V gene TRBV11-2 combines with J gene TRBJ1-1; D call uncertain. The material sequenced was peripheral blood. This clonotype originated in a human donor in a cohort sampled during active COVID-19. CDR3 sequence: CASSRVATAFF. In DNA form, the CDR3 reads TGTGCCAGCAGCCGGGTGGCGACAGCTTTCTTT.